The entry below gives a single T cell receptor (beta chain) sequence along with its context. Its recognized antigen is unknown. No per-base quality is available; no much larger clone lies one base away. Reading the germline V gene gives CDR1 MGHDK and CDR2 SYGVNS. The junction shows trimming of 1 base on V and 0 bases on J, plus 10 bases between the germline ends. The CDR3 runs 16 residues from the cysteine to the phenylalanine. Just CDR3 DNA is preserved here, 48 bases in frame from base 1. The data were obtained in a study of identical twins listed by TCRdb under 2016. As for the study more broadly: TCR alpha and beta repertoires from monozygotic twins, unrelated adults of various ages and cord blood were deep-sequenced to test whether fetal clonotypes persist. To rule out contamination, the twin experiments were replicated at different times with different library preparation protocols. Overall study outcomes, separate from this receptor: Recombination models systematically underestimated out-of-frame TCR alpha sharing in monozygotic twins but agreed with sharing between unrelated individuals. Invariant T cells such as MAIT and iNKT could partly confound zero-insertion analyses, though diverse VJ usage argued against this for most clonotypes. Compared with coincidental sharing between unrelated individuals, an excess of low generation-probability sequences was observed among out-of-frame TCR alpha sequences shared between twins. In beta out-of-frame sequences, excess twin sharing was weaker, because having fewer shared sequences lowered the signal-to-noise ratio. Conclusions relied on cross-sectional statistical analysis, since the same donors could not be followed over many years. Fewer insertions were carried by abundant cord blood beta clonotypes; a weaker similar trend was observed in young adult naive repertoires, while no such trend was observed in memory repertoires.

Library preparation was by 5' RACE. The reads were generated on an Illumina HiSeq 2000. Template switching introduced a universal primer binding site; the final cDNA contained a unique molecular identifier, enabling accurate counting of TCR cDNA molecules. First-strand cDNA for TCR alpha and beta chains was synthesized from specific primers in the conserved constant-segment region. To control for contamination, each cDNA library was double barcoded with a SMART-Mk sample barcode plus Illumina barcodes. TruSeq adapter sequences and Illumina sample barcodes were added in two successive PCR steps. The Illumina HiSeq platform was used with custom primers to sequence TCR alpha and beta cDNA libraries. In the source study's methods: Raw reads were processed with MiGEC to extract unique molecular identifiers, and MiXCR was used to determine CDR3 positions. For each individual, recombination models were inferred using an EM algorithm with the repgenHMM and IGoR tools. The tcR package in R was used for shared clonotype analysis, with sharing normalized by the product of cloneset sizes. To study raw recombination without the effects of thymic and clonal selection, out-of-frame nonproductive sequences were analyzed. TCRdb redid the processing of the public reads, applying fastp at Q25 and MiXCR, and retained in-frame beta chains. Rows merge per CDR3 protein into single entries with the most common DNA and genes. The V and J calls here are based on TCRdb, not the publication. This sample lists a few hundred thousand distinct CDR3 sequences; roughly 9% were detected once. Clones ranked in the top ten supply approximately 8.9% of the sample.

Every donor in the study was a healthy Caucasian. The study also sequenced three unrelated non-twin adults: a male aged 18 to 29, a male aged 50 to 59 and a female aged 50 to 59. Miltenyi CD45RO+ enrichment and human naive T-cell isolation kits were used to isolate memory (CD45RO+) and naive T cells from PBMC. The source is a woman aged 45-60 years in good health. Recombination joined TRBV25-1 with TRBJ1-3; no D segment can be confidently identified. Sequences were obtained from naive T cells sorted from blood. Taken with the paper, the label for cell subset or site translates to: cells isolated with a human naive T-cell isolation kit. The bases read TGTGCCAGCAGTGAATCTCGGACCGGCTCTGGAAACACCATATATTTT. This is translated as CASSESRTGSGNTIYF.